Below are 19 T cell receptor beta chains sequenced from a single sample in a study of T cells expressing NK-cell markers. TCRdb reprocessed the 5' RACE reads and keeps a single row for each CDR3 protein, giving no DNA. The sample table includes about 550,000 distinct CDR3 sequences. The source material was blood T cells: a sorted CD56 or NKG2C T cell subset, CD4+ or CD8+ T cells, or bulk PBMC T cells (not recorded which). The origin of the receptors is a man between 18 and 29 years old in good health.

The genes are TRBV10-3 and TRBJ1-5; TCRdb indicates TRBD1, and absent DNA this call remains unverified. The CDR3 is 17 residues long. The V gene's germline CDR1 is ENHRY and CDR2 SYGVKD. CDR3 protein: CAISGGQGLGGNQPQHF.

V usage is TRBV20-1 and J usage is TRBJ2-1. Germline V lookup: CDR1 DFQATT, CDR2 SNEGSKA (reference sequence). The length of the CDR3 is 15 residues. The CDR3 reads CSARALHNSYNEQFF.

The chain links TRBV7-2 to TRBJ2-4. CDR3 length: 13 amino acids. The V gene's germline CDR1 is SGHTA and CDR2 FQGNSA. The CDR3 loop is CASSLQTLGIQYF.

This chain joins TRBV29-1 and TRBJ2-3; TCRdb designates TRBD1, a call that cannot be tested without DNA. The length of the CDR3 is 20 residues. CDR1 is SQVTM, CDR2 ANQGSEA, per germline. CDR3 sequence: CSARDRGLVGDRRSTDTQYF.

The chain couples TRBV24-1 to TRBJ2-7; TCRdb's assignment of TRBD1 cannot be checked, as there is no DNA. Germline CDR1 is KGHDR and CDR2 is SFDVKD. The CDR3 is 11 amino acids. CDR3 sequence: CATSESREQYF.

This sequence joins TRBV20-1 and TRBJ2-5. From germline, CDR1 is DFQATT and CDR2 SNEGSKA (reference sequence). The CDR3 length is 14 residues. The CDR3 here is CSASGVHPQETQYF.

The CDR3 region is CASSQDRWASGSTDTQYF. This chain links TRBV4-1 with TRBJ2-3; the TCRdb D gene call, TRBD2, has no DNA to confirm it. The germline V gene encodes CDR1 MGHRA and CDR2 YSYEKL. The CDR3 covers 18 residues.

The chain has TRBV12-3 or TRBV12-4 and TRBJ2-3; TCRdb lists TRBD2, though no DNA is available to test this call. The CDR3 consists of 11 residues. This chain's CDR3 is CASSRGGPQYF.

The rearrangement joins TRBV20-1 to TRBJ2-7; TCRdb outputs TRBD1, but without DNA this stays unchecked. The germline V gene encodes CDR1 DFQATT and CDR2 SNEGSKA (reference sequence). This CDR3 comprises 12 residues. The CDR3 region is CGGQDNSYEQYF.

The chain carries TRBV12-3 or TRBV12-4 and TRBJ2-3. This CDR3 has 15 amino acids. The CDR3 here is CASSLSGSSTDTQYF.

The chain carries TRBV6-1 and TRBJ2-5; TCRdb names TRBD1, which stays unverified in the absence of DNA. CDR1 and CDR2 from the germline V gene are MNHNS and SASEGT. The CDR3 contains 14 residues. The CDR3: CASSTGSPGETQYF.

The chain has TRBV12-3 or TRBV12-4 and TRBJ1-2; TCRdb's D call, TRBD1, is unchecked because there is no DNA. This CDR3 spans 12 amino acids. The CDR3 region is CASSLGTGSYTF.

The rearrangement uses TRBV12-3 or TRBV12-4 and TRBJ1-1; TCRdb proposes TRBD1, but this gene call is untestable without DNA. There are 15 residues in the CDR3. The CDR3 spells CASSFMLGRGTEAFF.

The chain has TRBV7-9 and TRBJ2-2; lacking DNA, the TRBD2 call made by TCRdb goes unchecked. The CDR3 spans 17 residues. CDR1 is SEHNR and CDR2 is FQNEAQ in the germline V gene (reference sequence). The chain's CDR3 is CASSPGSSGINTGELFF.

CDR3 loop: CASSPPGLAGGYNEQFF. The gene calls are TRBV9 and TRBJ2-1; TCRdb selects TRBD2, and the lack of DNA leaves this call unchecked. This CDR3 contains 17 residues. CDR1 and CDR2 from the germline V gene are SGDLS and YYNGEE.

V gene TRBV7-6 combines with J gene TRBJ2-1; TCRdb indicates TRBD2, and absent DNA this call remains unverified. In germline, CDR1 is SGHVS, CDR2 FNYEAQ. This CDR3 comprises 15 residues. CDR3 residues: CASSASHSSYNEQFF.

The CDR3 spells CASSLSWTDRYEQYF. The gene calls are TRBV5-1 and TRBJ2-7; TCRdb designates TRBD1, a call that cannot be tested without DNA. The CDR3 sequence is 15 residues long. The germline CDR1 and CDR2 sequences are SGHRS and YFSETQ.

This sequence joins TRBV7-9 and TRBJ1-1; TCRdb's D gene call, TRBD1, goes unchecked for lack of DNA. The CDR3 consists of 15 residues. Germline CDR1 SEHNR, CDR2 FQNEAQ (reference sequence). CDR3 protein: CASSLYEGGHTEAFF.

The chain employs TRBV7-2 and TRBJ2-1. CDR1 and CDR2 (germline): SGHTA, FQGNSA. The CDR3 has 16 amino acids. The CDR3 sequence is CASSLSGSDSYNEQFF.